This entry describes one T cell receptor (beta chain). This clonotype was seen repeatedly, ten times or more. This receptor's antigen is unknown. The sample holds no much larger clone one base away, and base qualities are not on file. This record belongs to a study of regulatory T cells in long-lasting Graves disease (dated by TCRdb to 2020 to 2022). Regarding the research as a whole: Antithyroid drugs had been taken for less than 3 months by newly diagnosed Graves' disease patients. This study used TCR sequencing and RNA sequencing of peripheral blood to compare persistent Graves' disease patients against newly diagnosed Graves' disease patients. The study was registered as a clinical trial and conducted in China. A total of roughly 33 samples were covered by TCR sequencing, comprising some 13 persistent and around 20 newly diagnosed Graves' disease patients.

Library preparation used multiplex PCR. Instrument on record: Illumina HiSeq 4000. TCR beta libraries were built with iRepertoire HTBI primers and Arm-PCR amplification of CDR3 regions. Before sequencing, the PCR products went through gel purification. Per the authors' processing: Gene usage analysis of CDR3 amino acid clonotypes relied on the roughly 64 TRBV and 15 or so TRBJ segments identified across samples. Filtered high-quality paired reads were merged into contigs using COPE and FqMerger. BLAST was used to align contigs to IMGT TRBV, TRBD and TRBJ reference genes, with CDR3 defined following IMGT. Clonotypes above 0.1% frequency were classified as highly expanded clones. Shannon entropy was used to measure repertoire diversity, and the Gini coefficient was used to measure V-J evenness. Clonotypes shared by more than one individual were considered public. In TCRdb, the public reads were trimmed at Q25 with fastp and aligned with MiXCR, with productive beta chains retained. For every CDR3 protein sequence, its rows merge into one entry that carries the most common genes and DNA. The V and J calls here are based on TCRdb, not the publication. The sample table lists about 530,000 distinct CDR3 sequences, around 15% of them with a count of one. The biggest ten clones account for more than 20% of the sample.

General findings and caveats noted by the study authors: The authors noted that the small sample size was a limitation that may lower accuracy. Peripheral blood alone was examined, since thyroid tissue, which constituted the primary lesion, could not be accessed. Sequencing and analysis were limited to the TCR beta chain. TRBV28, TRBJ1-2 and TRBJ2-5 were preferentially used in persistent disease, while TRBV20-1 and TRBJ2-1 were favored in newly diagnosed disease. Lower TCR Shannon entropy and fewer highly expanded clones were observed in persistent Graves' disease patients than in newly diagnosed patients, which suggested clonal expansion. Patients with persistent disease shared more public clonotypes (about 3,000) than newly diagnosed patients did (approximately 990).

Based on the germline V gene, the CDR1 and CDR2 sequences are KGHDR and SFDVKD. The CDR3 runs 16 amino acids, cysteine and phenylalanine included. Only the CDR3 part of the read is kept: 48 bases, read in frame from the first base. Trimming takes 3 bases off V and 1 base off J; junction bases not matched to a gene: 1. Per the publication, the time point label means: newly diagnosed GD, antithyroid drugs for less than 3 months. For both TCR sequencing and RNA sequencing, RNA was extracted from PBMCs using TRIzol. Graves' disease was diagnosed according to American Thyroid Association guidelines. Patients for the study were recruited at an endocrinology department in Xi'an, China. Each patient gave about 10 milliliters of peripheral blood, collected in an EDTA anticoagulant tube. Ficoll Paque Plus density gradient separation was used to isolate PBMCs, and no further T cell sorting was done. RNA quality was checked with an Agilent 2100 Bioanalyzer and agarose gel, and concentration with a NanoDrop 2000.

The same sample was also used in a study of T cells in Graves' hyperthyroidism and ophthalmopathy. As that second study puts it: Stable Graves' hyperthyroidism was defined as the absence of progression to ophthalmopathy over 18 months of follow-up. Hyperthyroidism patients were newly diagnosed, with disease duration under 2 months, and aged 18 to 65 years. The study excluded patients with uncontrolled infections, other autoimmune diseases, pregnancy or lactation. Clinical symptoms, serum thyroxine and TRAb, thyroid ultrasound, and orbital computed tomography formed the basis for the diagnoses. A first-round RT-PCR of the TCR CDR3 used the HTBI primer set with the Qiagen OneStep RT-PCR kit. Most expanded thyroid clonotypes (frequency above 0.001) were also detected in blood, a finding suggesting that blood repertoires may reflect thyroid immune responses. A 13 V-J signature model separated ophthalmopathy from stable hyperthyroidism, with about 88% sensitivity and 81% to 83% specificity in cross-validation and 80%/75% in testing. In validation, the model predicted progression to ophthalmopathy a median of about 6.8 months before onset, with approximately 68% sensitivity and roughly 72% specificity. TCR V-J signatures able to tell the groups apart were searched for in a discovery cohort of 100 patients, of whom over 40 had Graves' ophthalmopathy and around 58 had stable Graves' hyperthyroidism. Whether ophthalmopathy could be predicted prospectively was tested in an independent validation cohort made up of roughly 19 hyperthyroidism patients plus 17 patients who later progressed to ophthalmopathy. For training and testing, the roughly 93 patients in the discovery cohort were randomly divided in a 7:3 ratio. The study also compared thyroid tissue and blood T-cell repertoires from several Graves' hyperthyroidism patients. After sampling, hyperthyroidism patients received methimazole starting at 30 mg daily, and ophthalmopathy patients received high-dose intravenous methylprednisolone. Libraries were constructed in a second round of multiplex PCR, after which size selection and purification were performed. Libraries were sequenced paired-end with 100 bp reads on an Illumina HiSeq2000. SOAPnuke was used to process the raw data, removing reads that contained adapters or uncalled bases, had a mean Phred below 15, or lacked an exact match to the constant primer or identifier. COPE v1.2.5 was used to merge the high-quality paired reads, and each unique nucleotide sequence was defined as a clonotype. Clonotypes were aligned to IMGT TRBV, TRBD and TRBJ reference segments using MiTCR v1.1. Analysis was restricted to V-J combinations with a frequency above 0.0001, which covered over 98% of repertoires. A TCS score was defined as the ratio between F50 (clonal expansion) and ExV (chaos), using BLOSUM62-based TCRdist between CDR3 peptides within each V-J. Welch's t-statistics and random forest reduced several hundred V-J features to roughly 13, which were used in a naive Bayes classifier (R e1071). No statistical method was used to fix the sample size in advance, and group allocation was not hidden from the investigators. According to the paper, TCR Vbeta CDR3 sequencing was carried out on approximately 140 peripheral blood samples, which came from around 43 ophthalmopathy, fewer than 80 hyperthyroidism and 17 progressor patients.

This sequence uses TRBV24-1 and TRBJ2-5; 13 junctional bases match TRBD2. Here the sequenced sample was peripheral blood mononuclear cells (PBMCs), taken at new diagnosis, from a patient treated with antithyroid drugs. The receptor was isolated from a woman in her forties or fifties with Graves disease. Donor details come from another sample of the same person, matched by shared clones. The DNA is as follows: TGTGCCACCAGTGATCGGACTAGCGGGGGCCAAGAGACCCAGTACTTC. This is translated as CATSDRTSGGQETQYF.